The 7 T cell receptor beta chains reported below all come from one sample, sequenced in a study of long-term antiretroviral therapy in people with HIV. The assay used was immunoSEQ (version v3.0), run at survey level. Profiling relied on immunoSEQ multiplex PCR, and the TCRdb table lists in-frame clones only, not all of them. The table includes tens of thousands of clones, around 85% detected once. The sample here was unsorted PBMCs, taken 1.5 years after starting antiretroviral therapy. These receptors were obtained from a man younger than 35 with HIV.

The chain couples TRBV5-1 to TRBJ2-1, with unresolved D. This CDR3 is built from 15 residues. The germline CDR1 and CDR2 sequences are SGHRS and YFSETQ. Trimming pared 3 bases from V and 0 bases from J, leaving 10 bases between. The CDR3 loop is CASSWGSYSYNEQFF. The CDR3 DNA reads TGCGCCAGCAGCTGGGGATCTTACTCCTACAATGAGCAGTTCTTC.

J is TRBJ2-5 and V is TRBV5-1, with 10 bases aligning to TRBD1. The CDR3 sequence is 14 residues long. Per the germline V gene, CDR1 is SGHRS and CDR2 is YFSETQ. With V trimmed by 3 bases and J by 5 bases, 4 bases remained unmatched. The CDR3 DNA is TGCGCCAGCAGCTCCGGACAGGGGGGGGAGACCCAGTACTTC. This gives the protein CASSSGQGGETQYF.

The chain recombines TRBV14 with TRBJ1-3; no firm D call. Germline CDR1 reads SGHDN; CDR2 reads FVKESK. Trimming shortened V by 4 bases and J by 0 bases, and 7 bases separated the two germline ends. The CDR3 covers 14 residues. The CDR3 is CASSRDYSGNTIYF. The DNA of the CDR3 is TGTGCCAGCAGCCGAGACTACTCTGGAAACACCATATATTTT.

The chain carries TRBV7-4 and TRBJ1-2, with 7 bases that match TRBD1. V shed 5 bases, J shed 7 bases, and the junction held 19 bases outside the gene matches. This CDR3 has 17 residues. The V gene's germline CDR1 is SGHVT and CDR2 SQSDAQ. The CDR3 nucleotides read TGTGCCAGCAGCCCCAGCGGGGACAGAACTATATGGGGTGGCTACACCTTC. Residues: CASSPSGDRTIWGGYTF.

The chain employs TRBV29-1 and TRBJ2-5; no definite D call. CDR1 and CDR2 (germline): SQVTM, ANQGSEA. V gave up 4 bases and J gave up 5 bases, with 14 bases separating them. This CDR3 is built from 13 residues. The CDR3 is CSVGASLAETQYF. As DNA, the CDR3 is TGCAGCGTTGGGGCTTCCCTTGCGGAGACCCAGTACTTC.

The chain employs TRBV9 and TRBJ2-6; D uncertain. V was cut by 5 bases and J by 0 bases, with 15 bases left in between. The CDR3 is 17 residues long. Germline V lookup: CDR1 SGDLS, CDR2 YYNGEE. The CDR3 region has the DNA TGTGCCAGCAGTCTATCAACAAAAACCTCTGGGGCCAACGTCCTGACTTTC. Translated, it gives CASSLSTKTSGANVLTF.

The genes are TRBV7-2 and TRBJ2-7, with TRBD1 matching 7 bases. V shed 2 bases, J shed 2 bases, and the junction held 6 bases outside the gene matches. The CDR3 is made up of 15 amino acids. Per germline, CDR1 SGHTA and CDR2 FQGNSA. CDR3 residues: CASSLTLTGTYEQYF. The CDR3 DNA reads TGTGCCAGCAGCTTAACCCTGACAGGGACCTACGAGCAGTACTTC.